The clone carrying this T cell receptor (beta chain) is a singleton in its sample. This CDR3 is 14 amino acids long. V was trimmed by 4 bases and J by 3 bases, leaving 13 bases between them. Looked up from germline, CDR1 is SGHNT and CDR2 is YYREEE (reference sequence). The PCR contained 60 Vbeta and 13 Jbeta primers. Measured with immunoSEQ multiplex PCR; TCRdb has only the in-frame clones, and not every one. The sample consists of around 180,000 clones, about four fifths of them appearing once. This sample stems from a study of cytomegalovirus exposure and HLA in healthy donors. Turning to the study itself: Most donors, roughly 82% of more than 300 genotyped, fell in the Caucasian-associated ancestry cluster.

The sequenced sample was PBMCs. The clonotype comes from a man aged 18 to 29 in good health and CMV-seronegative. The J gene is TRBJ2-5, the V gene TRBV5-4, with D possibly TRBD2 on 5 matching bases. The CDR3 is CASSGETNEETQYF. CDR3 sequence (DNA): TGTGCCAGCAGCGGGGAGACTAATGAAGAGACCCAGTACTTC.